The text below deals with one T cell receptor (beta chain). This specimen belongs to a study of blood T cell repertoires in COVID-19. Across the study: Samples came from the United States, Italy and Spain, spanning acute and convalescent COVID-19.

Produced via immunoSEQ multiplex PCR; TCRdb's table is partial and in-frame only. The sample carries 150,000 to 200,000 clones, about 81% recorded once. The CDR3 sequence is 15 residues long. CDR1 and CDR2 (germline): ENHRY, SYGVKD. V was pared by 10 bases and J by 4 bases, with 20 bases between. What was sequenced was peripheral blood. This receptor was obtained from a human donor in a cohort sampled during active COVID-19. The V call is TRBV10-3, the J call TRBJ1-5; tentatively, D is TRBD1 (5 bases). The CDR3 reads CATREGVGRNQPQHF. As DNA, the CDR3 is TGTGCCACCAGGGAAGGGGTCGGGAGAAATCAGCCCCAGCATTTT.